Below are 5 T cell receptor beta chains sequenced from a single sample in a study of blood T cell repertoires in COVID-19. Using immunoSEQ multiplex PCR, the repertoire was profiled, and TCRdb retains in-frame clones only, with some absent. The sample includes about 190,000 clones, over 70% of them seen just once. The sequenced sample was peripheral blood. The source of these receptors is a man in his sixties with active or convalescent COVID-19.

This clone appeared a few times. The chain employs TRBV5-1 and TRBJ2-5; 8 positions agree with TRBD2. CDR3 length: 17 residues. Per the germline V gene, CDR1 is SGHRS and CDR2 is YFSETQ. V was pared by 0 bases and J by 4 bases, with 11 bases of the junction left unmatched. CDR3 in DNA: TGCGCCAGCAGCTTGGCCGGGGGGGAATCTGTGGGAGAGACCCAGTACTTC. Its translation: CASSLAGGESVGETQYF.

This chain joins TRBV24-1 and TRBJ1-1, with a possible D match to TRBD1 (6 bases). Germline CDR1 reads KGHDR; CDR2 reads SFDVKD. V was trimmed by 9 bases and J by 0 bases, leaving 13 bases between them. There are 14 residues in the CDR3. CDR3 residues: CATRSYRVNTEAFF. For the CDR3, the DNA is TGTGCCACCCGCTCGTACAGGGTGAACACTGAAGCTTTCTTT.

The chain is built from TRBV5-1 and TRBJ2-1, with D tentatively TRBD1 (5 bases). The germline V gene encodes CDR1 SGHRS and CDR2 YFSETQ. V lost 0 bases to trimming and J lost 6 bases, with 16 bases between them. The CDR3 length is 16 residues. CDR3 coding DNA: TGCGCCAGCAGCTTGGCGAGGCAGGGTTTCTCCAATGAGCAGTTCTTC. It specifies CASSLARQGFSNEQFF.

The chain joins TRBV27 to TRBJ1-1; D possibly corresponds to TRBD1 (5 bases). Germline lookup yields CDR1 MNHEY and CDR2 SMNVEV (reference sequence). This CDR3 comprises 11 residues. V lost 3 bases, J lost 9 bases, and 8 bases lay in between. CDR3 DNA sequence: TGTGCCAGCAGTTTGGGGCAAAAAGCTTTCTTT. As protein: CASSLGQKAFF.

The chain uses TRBV20-1 and TRBJ2-1; D gene ambiguous. V was cut by 5 bases and J by 7 bases, with 6 bases left in between. The CDR3 consists of 10 residues. Germline lookup yields CDR1 DFQATT and CDR2 SNEGSKA (reference sequence). The CDR3 reads CSAFSNEQFF. CDR3 in DNA: TGCAGTGCTTTCAGTAATGAGCAGTTCTTC.